This T cell receptor (beta chain) was documented in a study of blood T cell repertoires in COVID-19. Study in general: Sites in the United States, Italy and Spain provided acute and convalescent COVID-19 samples. Sources were T cells, B-cell-depleted T cells, or PBMCs; the material itself was cDNA or gDNA.

This clone was detected once. Per the authors' pipeline: Amplified reference gene primers provided the basis for estimating nucleated cell counts. Libraries were prepared by immunoSEQ multiplex PCR; TCRdb keeps only in-frame clonotypes and omits some of them. The D gene and trimming were derived from the DNA, and the V and J assignments and clone size from that table. The sample records 100,000 to 150,000 clones, around 88% being singletons. The CDR3 extends over 15 amino acids. V lost 5 bases and J lost 4, with 15 bases in between. Per germline, CDR1 LNHDA and CDR2 SQIVND (reference sequence). The chain links TRBV19 to TRBJ1-5; perhaps TRBD1 as D (5 bases). Sequences were obtained from peripheral blood. This TCR was recovered from a man between 50 and 59 years old with active or convalescent COVID-19. CDR3 protein: CASSLGRTRNQPQHF. The DNA for the CDR3 is TGTGCCAGTAGTTTGGGGCGCACCCGAAATCAGCCCCAGCATTTT.